This T cell receptor beta chain came from a study of vaccination effects on CD4 cells after COVID-19 (dated 2022 in TCRdb). About the study as a whole: Post-vaccine samples across the study were collected a median of 72 days after the second dose, with a range of 14 to 241. SARS-CoV-2 spike-specific CD4+ TCR repertoires were compared before and after mRNA vaccination in COVID-19 convalescent patients and in infection-naive vaccine recipients. The full study included over 8 COVID-19 convalescent patients and several SARS-CoV-2-naive healthy vaccine recipients. The Oncomine TCR Beta short-read assay on an Illumina iSeq 100 was used to sequence cultures from other donors in the study.

The junction carries 10 bases between V and J, which are trimmed by 1 base and 6 bases respectively. CDR1 and CDR2, per the germline V gene (reference sequence), are LGHDT and YNNKEL. The CDR3 spans 13 residues, from the cysteine through the valine. The DNA shown is the 39-base CDR3, in frame from base 1. Libraries were made using the immunoSEQ multiplex PCR assay. TCR beta CDR3 sequencing was performed on DNA from the cultured, isolated CD4+ T cells. The original methods were these. Non-productive TCR sequences were removed and reads were trimmed to the CDR3 region, keeping CDR3s of at least 7 amino acids. Antigen-specific clonotypes were identified with the MANAFEST web app by comparing expansion in peptide wells against reference cultures. To be called positive, a clone needed expansion at FDR<0.05 compared with the reference and with all other wells, an odds ratio greater than 5, and a frequency greater than 0.1% in two replicate wells. Clonotypes significantly expanded in SARS-CoV-2 spike wells and in at least one common cold coronavirus spike condition were defined as cross-reactive. CDR3 similarity was assessed by Levenshtein distance using the stringdist R package, and unrooted trees were constructed with ape in R 3.6.1. TCRdb obtained this table from immuneACCESS and retained in-frame rearrangements with V and J assigned. These tables miss some clones; where compared with another copy, unresolved V genes account for less than half of the shortfall, and the remainder is unexplained. For V, J and clone size, that table is used; D and trimming come from the DNA. For this sample there are approximately 78,000 clones; 81% appear just once. 0.95% to 1.5% of the sample belongs to the ten largest clones.

In the ViraFEST assay, PBMC were stimulated with viral peptide pools, and antigen-specific CD4+ T cell clonotypes were then identified by expansion using TCR sequencing. After more than nine days of culture, CD4+ T cells were isolated with the EasySep CD4+ T cell isolation kit. Each participant got two doses of an mRNA SARS-CoV-2 vaccine, either BNT162b2 or mRNA-1273. Healthy vaccine recipients had no prior SARS-CoV-2 infection, confirmed by negative nucleocapsid antibodies before and after vaccination. Some 2 million PBMC per well were cultured with 10 ug/ml peptides in IMDM containing roughly 5% human AB serum, approximately 10 IU/ml IL-2 and gentamicin. On days 3 and 7, half of the culture medium was replaced with fresh IL-2-containing medium. Each peptide stimulation condition was cultured in triplicate wells unless otherwise noted. Using Ficoll-Paque Plus gradient centrifugation, PBMC were separated from whole blood and then either used fresh or cryopreserved at -140C. The overlapping peptide pools covered the spike proteins of SARS-CoV-2 as well as those of the common cold coronaviruses HCoV-NL63, HCoV-OC43 and HCoV-229E. The QIAamp micro DNA kit was used to extract genomic DNA from the cultured CD4+ T cells.

Results and caveats for the whole study, not just this receptor: Among healthy vaccine recipients, nearly all vaccine-induced clones were SARS-CoV-2 mono-reactive, and only 1 of 255 was cross-reactive with common cold coronaviruses. Only a small number of convalescent patients were included, and no early post-infection timepoints were available, which limited the study. At late post-vaccination timepoints, both infection-induced and vaccine-induced clones showed marked clonal contraction, consistent with waning T cell responses.

Of note for this clone: Its antigen target is currently unknown. Base qualities are not recorded, but no much larger clone differs from it by a single base.

The V and J segments used are TRBV3-1 (or the pseudogene TRBV3-2) and TRBJ2-7; the D gene is possibly TRBD1, with 5 bases matching. This material consisted of CD4+ T cells from PBMCs cultured with HCoV-229E spike peptides, taken after COVID-19 vaccination. What the cell subset or site label conveys for this sample: HCoV-229E spike overlapping peptide pool stimulation. The clonotype was recovered from a human donor who received a COVID-19 vaccine. The CDR3 corresponds to CASSQVQGGEQYV. The sequence in DNA is TGTGCCAGCAGCCAAGTGCAGGGCGGCGAGCAGTACGTC.